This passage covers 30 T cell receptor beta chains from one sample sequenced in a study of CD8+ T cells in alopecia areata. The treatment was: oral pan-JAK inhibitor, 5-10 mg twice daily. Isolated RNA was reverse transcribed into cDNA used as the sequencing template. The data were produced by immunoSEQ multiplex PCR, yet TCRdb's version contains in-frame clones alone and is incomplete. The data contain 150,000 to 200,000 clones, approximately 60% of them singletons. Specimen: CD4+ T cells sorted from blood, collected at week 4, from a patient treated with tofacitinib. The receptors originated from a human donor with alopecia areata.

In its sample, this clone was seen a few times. The CDR3: CAISEPTGGRETQYF. In DNA, the CDR3 is TGTGCCATCAGTGAGCCCACAGGGGGCCGGGAGACCCAGTACTTC. V is TRBV10-3 and J is TRBJ2-5, with 9 bases matching TRBD1. CDR3 length: 15 residues. V trimming: 2 bases; J trimming: 5 bases; junction bases outside the gene matches: 6. The germline CDR1 and CDR2 sequences are ENHRY and SYGVKD.

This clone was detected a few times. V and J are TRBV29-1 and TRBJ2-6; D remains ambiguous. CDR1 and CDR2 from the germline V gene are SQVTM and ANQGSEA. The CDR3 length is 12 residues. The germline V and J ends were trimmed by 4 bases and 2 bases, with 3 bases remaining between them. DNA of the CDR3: TGCAGCGTTGTGACTGGGGCCAACGTCCTGACTTTC. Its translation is CSVVTGANVLTF. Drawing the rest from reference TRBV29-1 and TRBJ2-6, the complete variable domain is SAVISQKPSRDICQRGTSLTIQCQVDSQVTMMFWYRQQPGQSLTLIATANQGSEATYESGFVIDKFPISRPNLTFSTLTVSNMSPEDSSIYLCSVVTGANVLTFGAGSRLTVL.

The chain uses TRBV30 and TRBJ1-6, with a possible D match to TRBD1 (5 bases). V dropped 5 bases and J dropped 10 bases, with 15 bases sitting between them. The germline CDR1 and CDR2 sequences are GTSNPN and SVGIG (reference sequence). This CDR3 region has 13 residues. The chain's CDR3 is CAWGQAGESPLHF. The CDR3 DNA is TGTGCCTGGGGCCAGGCGGGGGAGTCACCCCTCCACTTT. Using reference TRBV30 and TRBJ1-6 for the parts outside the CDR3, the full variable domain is SQTIHQWPATLVQPVGSPLSLECTVEGTSNPNLYWYRQAAGRGLQLLFYSVGIGQISSEVPQNLSASRPQDRQFILSSKKLLLSDSGFYLCAWGQAGESPLHFGNGTRLTVT.

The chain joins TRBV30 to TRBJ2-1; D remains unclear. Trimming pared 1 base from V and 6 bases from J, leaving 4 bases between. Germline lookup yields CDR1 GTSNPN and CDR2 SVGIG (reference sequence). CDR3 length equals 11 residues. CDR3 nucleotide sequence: TGTGCCTGGAGTGGGCCCAATGAGCAGTTCTTC. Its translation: CAWSGPNEQFF.

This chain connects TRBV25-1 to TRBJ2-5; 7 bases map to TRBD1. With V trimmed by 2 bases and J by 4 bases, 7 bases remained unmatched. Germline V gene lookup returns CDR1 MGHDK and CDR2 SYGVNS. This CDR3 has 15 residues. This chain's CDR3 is CASSELKTGRETQYF. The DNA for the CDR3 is TGTGCCAGCAGTGAACTAAAGACAGGGCGAGAGACCCAGTACTTC.

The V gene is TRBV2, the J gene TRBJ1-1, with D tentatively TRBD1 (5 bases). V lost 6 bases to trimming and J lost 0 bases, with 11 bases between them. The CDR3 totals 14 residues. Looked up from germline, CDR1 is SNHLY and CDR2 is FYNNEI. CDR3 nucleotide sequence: TGTGCCAGCAGGGGGGACGTATTGAACACTGAAGCTTTCTTT. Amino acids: CASRGDVLNTEAFF.

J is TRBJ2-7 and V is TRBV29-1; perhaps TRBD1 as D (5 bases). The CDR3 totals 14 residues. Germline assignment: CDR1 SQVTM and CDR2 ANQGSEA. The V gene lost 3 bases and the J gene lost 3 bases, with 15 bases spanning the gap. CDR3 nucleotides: TGCAGCGTTGATTCCACAGGTGGCTTCTACGAGCAGTACTTC. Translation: CSVDSTGGFYEQYF.

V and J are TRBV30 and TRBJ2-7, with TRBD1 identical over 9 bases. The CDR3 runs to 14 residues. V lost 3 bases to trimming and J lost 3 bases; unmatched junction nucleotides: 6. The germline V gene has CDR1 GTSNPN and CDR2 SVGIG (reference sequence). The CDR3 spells CAWSPGTGLYEQYF. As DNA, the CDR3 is TGTGCCTGGAGCCCCGGGACAGGGCTCTACGAGCAGTACTTC.

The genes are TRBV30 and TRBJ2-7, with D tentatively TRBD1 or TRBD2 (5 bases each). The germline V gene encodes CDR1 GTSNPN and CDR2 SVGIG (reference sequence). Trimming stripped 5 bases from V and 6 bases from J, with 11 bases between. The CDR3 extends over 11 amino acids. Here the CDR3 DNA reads TGTGCCTGGGGGGCTGGAGGCGAGCAGTACTTC. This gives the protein CAWGAGGEQYF.

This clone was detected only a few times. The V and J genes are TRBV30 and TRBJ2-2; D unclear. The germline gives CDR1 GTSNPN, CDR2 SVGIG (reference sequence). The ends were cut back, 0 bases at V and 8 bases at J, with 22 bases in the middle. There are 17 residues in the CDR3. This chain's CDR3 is CAWSVLRSTRSPGELFF. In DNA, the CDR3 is TGTGCCTGGAGTGTATTGAGGTCGACACGGTCCCCGGGGGAGCTGTTTTTT. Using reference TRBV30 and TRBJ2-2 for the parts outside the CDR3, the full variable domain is SQTIHQWPATLVQPVGSPLSLECTVEGTSNPNLYWYRQAAGRGLQLLFYSVGIGQISSEVPQNLSASRPQDRQFILSSKKLLLSDSGFYLCAWSVLRSTRSPGELFFGEGSRLTVL.

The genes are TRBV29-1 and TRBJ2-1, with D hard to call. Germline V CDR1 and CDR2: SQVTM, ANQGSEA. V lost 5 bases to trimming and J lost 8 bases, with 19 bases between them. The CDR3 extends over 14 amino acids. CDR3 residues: CSVKQLDPRDEQFF. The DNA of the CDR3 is TGCAGCGTTAAACAATTGGACCCACGCGATGAGCAGTTCTTC.

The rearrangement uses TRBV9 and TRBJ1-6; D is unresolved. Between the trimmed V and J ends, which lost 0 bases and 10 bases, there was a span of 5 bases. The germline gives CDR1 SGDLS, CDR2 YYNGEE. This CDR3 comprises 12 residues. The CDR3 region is CASSVGESPLHF. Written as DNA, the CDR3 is TGTGCCAGCAGCGTAGGTGAATCACCCCTCCACTTT.

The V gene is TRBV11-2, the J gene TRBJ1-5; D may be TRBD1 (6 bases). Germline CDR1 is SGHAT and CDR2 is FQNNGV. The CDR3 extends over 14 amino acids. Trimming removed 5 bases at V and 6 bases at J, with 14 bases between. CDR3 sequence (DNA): TGTGCCAGCAGCCCCAGGGTAGGGGGTCAGCCCCAGCATTTT. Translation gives CASSPRVGGQPQHF. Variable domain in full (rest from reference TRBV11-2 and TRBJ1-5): EAGVAQSPRYKIIEKRQSVAFWCNPISGHATLYWYQQILGQGPKLLIQFQNNGVVDDSQLPKDRFSAERLKGVDSTLKIQPAKLEDSAVYLCASSPRVGGQPQHFGDGTRLSIL.

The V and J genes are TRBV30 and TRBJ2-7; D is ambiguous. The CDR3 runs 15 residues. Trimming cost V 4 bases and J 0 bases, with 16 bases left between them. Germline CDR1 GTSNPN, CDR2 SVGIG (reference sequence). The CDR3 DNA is TGTGCCTGGACCCCAACCCGCTATAACTCCTACGAGCAGTACTTC. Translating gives CAWTPTRYNSYEQYF.

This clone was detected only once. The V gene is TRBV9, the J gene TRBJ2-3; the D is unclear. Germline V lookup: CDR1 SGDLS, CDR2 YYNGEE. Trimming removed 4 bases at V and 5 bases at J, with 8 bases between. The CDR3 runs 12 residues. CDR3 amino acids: CASSPSGDTQYF. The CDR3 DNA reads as TGTGCCAGCAGCCCCTCAGGAGATACGCAGTATTTT.

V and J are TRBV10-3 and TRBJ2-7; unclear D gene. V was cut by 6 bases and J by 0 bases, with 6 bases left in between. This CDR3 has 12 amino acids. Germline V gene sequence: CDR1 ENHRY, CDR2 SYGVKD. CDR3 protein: CAISRSSYEQYF. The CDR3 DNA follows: TGTGCCATCAGCAGGAGCTCCTACGAGCAGTACTTC.

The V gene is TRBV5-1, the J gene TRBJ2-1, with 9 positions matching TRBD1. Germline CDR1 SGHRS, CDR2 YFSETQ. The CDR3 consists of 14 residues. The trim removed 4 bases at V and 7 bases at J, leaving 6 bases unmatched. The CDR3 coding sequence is TGCGCCAGCAGCGGTAGACAGGGGGAAAATGAGCAGTTCTTC. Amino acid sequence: CASSGRQGENEQFF.

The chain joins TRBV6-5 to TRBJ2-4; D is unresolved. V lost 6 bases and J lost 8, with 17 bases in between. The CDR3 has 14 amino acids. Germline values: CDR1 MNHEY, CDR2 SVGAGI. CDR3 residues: CASSPRPQPDIQYF. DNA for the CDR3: TGTGCCAGCAGCCCTCGGCCACAACCGGACATTCAGTACTTC.

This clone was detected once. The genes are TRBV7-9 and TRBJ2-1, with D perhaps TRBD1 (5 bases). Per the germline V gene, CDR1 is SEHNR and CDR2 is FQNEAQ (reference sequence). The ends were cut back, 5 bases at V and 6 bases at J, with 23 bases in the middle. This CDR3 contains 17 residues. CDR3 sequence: CASSPRGGQGRSNEQFF. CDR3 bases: TGTGCCAGCAGCCCGAGAGGTGGCCAGGGAAGGAGCAATGAGCAGTTCTTC.

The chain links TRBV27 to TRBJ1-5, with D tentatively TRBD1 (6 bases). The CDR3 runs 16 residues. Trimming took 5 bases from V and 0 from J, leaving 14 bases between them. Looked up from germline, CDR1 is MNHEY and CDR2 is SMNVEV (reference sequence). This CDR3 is CASSPHRDYSNQPQHF. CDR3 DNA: TGTGCCAGCAGTCCCCACAGGGATTATAGCAATCAGCCCCAGCATTTT.

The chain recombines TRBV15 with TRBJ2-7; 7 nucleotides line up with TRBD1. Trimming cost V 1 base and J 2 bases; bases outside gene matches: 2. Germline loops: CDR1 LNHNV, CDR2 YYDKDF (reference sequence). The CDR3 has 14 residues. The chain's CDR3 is CATSRGGQAYEQYF. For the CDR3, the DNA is TGTGCCACCAGCAGAGGTGGACAGGCCTACGAGCAGTACTTC.

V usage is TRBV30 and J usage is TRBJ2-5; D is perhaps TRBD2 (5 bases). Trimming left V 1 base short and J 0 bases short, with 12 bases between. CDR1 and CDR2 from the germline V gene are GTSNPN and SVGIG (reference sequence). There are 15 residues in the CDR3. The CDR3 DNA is TGTGCCTGGAGTGCCTCGGGAAGGGACCAAGAGACCCAGTACTTC. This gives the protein CAWSASGRDQETQYF.

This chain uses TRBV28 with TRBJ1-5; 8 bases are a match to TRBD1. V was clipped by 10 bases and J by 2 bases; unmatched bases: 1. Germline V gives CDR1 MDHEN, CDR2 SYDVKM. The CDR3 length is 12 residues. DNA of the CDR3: TGTGCCACGGGACAGGGCAATCAGCCCCAGCATTTT. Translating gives CATGQGNQPQHF.

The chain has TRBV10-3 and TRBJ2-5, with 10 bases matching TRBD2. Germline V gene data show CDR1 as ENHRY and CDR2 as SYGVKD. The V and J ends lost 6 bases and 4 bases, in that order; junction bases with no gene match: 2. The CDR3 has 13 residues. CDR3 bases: TGTGCCATCAGCACTAGCGGGGTAGAGACCCAGTACTTC. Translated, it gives CAISTSGVETQYF.

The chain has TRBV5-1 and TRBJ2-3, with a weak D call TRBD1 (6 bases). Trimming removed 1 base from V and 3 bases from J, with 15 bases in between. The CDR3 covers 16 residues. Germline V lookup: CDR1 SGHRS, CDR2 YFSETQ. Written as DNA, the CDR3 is TGCGCCAGCAGCTTGCGCGGCAGGGGACCGACAGATACGCAGTATTTT. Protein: CASSLRGRGPTDTQYF.

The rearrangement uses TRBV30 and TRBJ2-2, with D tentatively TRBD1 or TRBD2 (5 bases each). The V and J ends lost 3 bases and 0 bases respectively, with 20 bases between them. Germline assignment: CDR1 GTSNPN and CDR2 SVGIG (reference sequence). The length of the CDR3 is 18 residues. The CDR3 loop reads CAWRRGVGTYANTGELFF. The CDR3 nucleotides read TGTGCCTGGAGGCGAGGGGTCGGGACGTATGCGAACACCGGGGAGCTGTTTTTT. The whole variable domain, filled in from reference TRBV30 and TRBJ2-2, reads SQTIHQWPATLVQPVGSPLSLECTVEGTSNPNLYWYRQAAGRGLQLLFYSVGIGQISSEVPQNLSASRPQDRQFILSSKKLLLSDSGFYLCAWRRGVGTYANTGELFFGEGSRLTVL.

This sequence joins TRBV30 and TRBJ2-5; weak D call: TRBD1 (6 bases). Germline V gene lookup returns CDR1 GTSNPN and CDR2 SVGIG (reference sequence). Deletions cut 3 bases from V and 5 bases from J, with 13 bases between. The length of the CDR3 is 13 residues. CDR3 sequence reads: CAWSFGQRETQYF. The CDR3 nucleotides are TGTGCCTGGAGCTTCGGACAGAGGGAGACCCAGTACTTC.

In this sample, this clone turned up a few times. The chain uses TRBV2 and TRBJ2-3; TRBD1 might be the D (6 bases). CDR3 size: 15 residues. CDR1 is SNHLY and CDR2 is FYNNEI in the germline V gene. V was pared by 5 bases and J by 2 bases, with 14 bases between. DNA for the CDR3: TGTGCCAGCAGTCGGACAGCCACCCCCACAGATACGCAGTATTTT. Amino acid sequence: CASSRTATPTDTQYF.

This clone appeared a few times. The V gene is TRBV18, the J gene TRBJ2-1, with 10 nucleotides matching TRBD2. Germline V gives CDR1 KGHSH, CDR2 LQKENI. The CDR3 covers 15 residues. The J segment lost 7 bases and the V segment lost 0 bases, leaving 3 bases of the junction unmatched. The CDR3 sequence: CASSPPGTSVNEQFF. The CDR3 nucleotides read TGTGCCAGCTCACCACCCGGGACTAGCGTTAATGAGCAGTTCTTC.

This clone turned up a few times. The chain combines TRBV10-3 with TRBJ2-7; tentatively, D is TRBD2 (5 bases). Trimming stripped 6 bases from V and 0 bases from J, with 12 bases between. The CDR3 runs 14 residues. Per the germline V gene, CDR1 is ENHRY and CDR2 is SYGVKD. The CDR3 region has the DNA TGTGCCATCAGGCCTGGACGGGACTCCTACGAGCAGTACTTC. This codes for CAIRPGRDSYEQYF.